Listed below are T cell receptor beta chains from one sample, sequenced in a study of T cells after yellow fever vaccination. Via MiXCR, TCRdb re-called the 5' RACE reads, giving one row per CDR3 protein. Of approximately 260,000 distinct CDR3 sequences in the sample, 10% to 15% were seen once. Source: CD4+ T cells sorted from PBMCs, taken 45 days after the yellow fever booster vaccination. Receptors were obtained from a man in his thirties or forties who received the YFV17D yellow fever vaccine. CDR3s include the opening cysteine and the closing phenylalanine or tryptophan. The D gene is left open where the match is weak. A row's size may be missing; if present it is once, few, many or a size class.

TRBJ1-3	TRBV12-3/TRBV12-4	.	.	TGTGCCAGCAGGCTCTCTGGAAACACCATATATTTT	CASRLSGNTIYF
TRBJ2-2	TRBV12-3/TRBV12-4	.	.	TGTGCCACCCAGACTGATACCAACACCGGGGAGCTGTTTTTT	CATQTDTNTGELFF
TRBJ2-7	TRBV6-5	TRBD1	many	TGTGCCAGCAGTTACTTTACGGACAGGTACTCCTACGAGCAGTACTTC	CASSYFTDRYSYEQYF
TRBJ2-3	TRBV7-2	.	.	TGTGCCAGCAGCTTATGGGGGGCCCCCCCACAAAATACGCAGTATTTT	CASSLWGAPPQNTQYF
TRBJ2-7	TRBV7-2	TRBD2	few	TGTGCCAGCAGCTTGACTAGCGGGCCGCGGTCCTACGAGCAGTACTTC	CASSLTSGPRSYEQYF
TRBJ1-1	TRBV19	.	.	TGTGCCAGTAGTAACAAGCCGGGTTACACTGAAGCTTTCTTT	CASSNKPGYTEAFF
TRBJ2-3	TRBV4-3	.	few	TGCGCCAGCAGCCAAGATGGCAACGCAGATACGCAGTATTTT	CASSQDGNADTQYF
TRBJ2-5	TRBV20-1	.	.	TGCAGTGCCCGCCAACTAGTCAGACAAGAGACCCAGTACTTC	CSARQLVRQETQYF
TRBJ2-5	TRBV4-3	.	few	TGCGCCAGCAGCCGCATACTAGCTGGGGAGACCCAGTACTTC	CASSRILAGETQYF
TRBJ2-1	TRBV25-1	TRBD1	.	TGTGCCAGCAGGGAGACAGGGGTGGGGAATGAGCAGTTCTTC	CASRETGVGNEQFF
TRBJ2-3	TRBV20-1	.	.	TGCAGTGAGGGGGAGGTCGGCACAGATACGCAGTATTTT	CSEGEVGTDTQYF
TRBJ2-1	TRBV10-3	TRBD2	.	TGTGCCATCGGACGGACTAGCGGGCCCGATGAGCAGTTCTTC	CAIGRTSGPDEQFF
TRBJ2-7	TRBV28	.	.	TGTGCCAGCAGTTCTCGATATAGCGGGCAGTACTTC	CASSSRYSGQYF
TRBJ2-3	TRBV4-3	TRBD2	.	TGCGCCAGCAGCCAAGCCCCTAGCGGGAGGGGAGATACGCAGTATTTT	CASSQAPSGRGDTQYF
TRBJ2-5	TRBV7-8	.	few	TGTGCCAGCAGCTCCGGGGGACAACGCAGAGAGACCCAGTACTTC	CASSSGGQRRETQYF
TRBJ2-7	TRBV20-1	.	few	TGCAGTGCTAGACTAGGCTCCCTCTACGAGCAGTACTTC	CSARLGSLYEQYF
TRBJ2-5	TRBV5-1	.	few	TGCGCCAGCAGCCAAGCTCCCATGGGCCAAGAGACCCAGTACTTC	CASSQAPMGQETQYF
TRBJ2-5	TRBV5-1	.	few	TGCGCCAGCAGCTTGGGGTGGCCAGGGGATTTGGAGACCCAGTACTTC	CASSLGWPGDLETQYF
TRBJ2-1	TRBV7-2	.	.	TGTGCCAGCAGCTTAGCCCGGGGGCTAGATGAGCAGTTCTTC	CASSLARGLDEQFF
TRBJ2-7	TRBV7-2	.	few	TGTGCCAGCAGCTACGGAGTTTCGAACGAGCAGTACTTC	CASSYGVSNEQYF
TRBJ2-3	TRBV14	TRBD1	.	TGTGCCAGCAGCCGCCGGGACAGGCTGTCCGTGACAGATACGCAGTATTTT	CASSRRDRLSVTDTQYF
TRBJ2-7	TRBV7-8	.	few	TGTGCCAGCAGCCACTCGGGACCGCACGCTAGGGGGGAGCAGTACTTC	CASSHSGPHARGEQYF
TRBJ1-1	TRBV5-5	.	.	TGTGCCAGCAGACCTGTTGGGTTGGGGACTGAAGCTTTCTTT	CASRPVGLGTEAFF
TRBJ1-4	TRBV7-2	.	few	TGTGCCAGCGGAAAACAGGGAGGGGAAAAACTGTTTTTT	CASGKQGGEKLFF
TRBJ2-5	TRBV2	.	few	TGTGCCAGCAGTTGGGGGGGCCGGGAGACCCAGTACTTC	CASSWGGRETQYF
TRBJ1-6	TRBV4-3	.	.	TGCGCCAGCAGGGGGGAGCCCAATTCACCCCTCCACTTT	CASRGEPNSPLHF
TRBJ2-3	TRBV20-1	.	.	TGCAGTGGGACCGGGGTGGTAGGCACAGATACGCAGTATTTT	CSGTGVVGTDTQYF
TRBJ2-5	TRBV12-3/TRBV12-4	TRBD2	few	TGTGCCAGCAGGCCCGGGGGGCAAGAGACCCAGTACTTC	CASRPGGQETQYF
TRBJ2-3	TRBV10-3	.	.	TGTGCCACCGAACAGAGCCCCCCAACAGATACGCAGTATTTT	CATEQSPPTDTQYF
TRBJ2-7	TRBV19	TRBD2	.	TGTGCCAGTACCGACGGGGGGGCATCCTACGAGCAGTACTTC	CASTDGGASYEQYF
TRBJ2-5	TRBV20-1	.	few	TGCAGTGCTAGAGGCACACCCCAAGAGACCCAGTACTTC	CSARGTPQETQYF
TRBJ2-2	TRBV12-3/TRBV12-4	.	.	TGTGCCAGCAGGTTAGGGGCGAACACCGGGGAGCTGTTTTTT	CASRLGANTGELFF
TRBJ2-2	TRBV12-3/TRBV12-4	.	.	TGTGCCAGCAATCGGGGGACGAACACCGGGGAGCTGTTTTTT	CASNRGTNTGELFF
TRBJ2-2	TRBV19	TRBD1	few	TGTGCCAGTACCCGGACAGGGGGCGCCTCCGGGGAGCTGTTTTTT	CASTRTGGASGELFF